This T cell receptor beta chain originates from a study of blood T cell repertoires in COVID-19. This clone came up a few times. Authors' processing steps: For nucleated cells, counts were estimated from reference gene primer amplification. Data came from immunoSEQ multiplex PCR; TCRdb stores just in-frame clones and leaves some out. V, J and clone size were drawn from that table, and D and trimming were deduced from the DNA. The sample lists 35,000 to 50,000 clones, about 86% seen once, with under 30% in the top ten. The CDR3 has 19 amino acids. Trimming at V came to 5 bases and at J to 0 bases, leaving 10 bases not matched to a gene. Germline V gives CDR1 SGHAT, CDR2 FQNNGV.

Sequenced material: peripheral blood. J is TRBJ2-2 and V is TRBV11-2, with 12 bases identical to TRBD2. The clonotype comes from a human donor with acute or convalescent COVID-19. The donor label of this sample is uncertain. CDR3 DNA sequence: TGTGCCAGCAGCAAGCAACCTAGCGGGGGGGCCTCGAACACCGGGGAGCTGTTTTTT. Translating it yields CASSKQPSGGASNTGELFF.